This T cell receptor (beta chain) was documented in a study of spatial heterogeneity in lung cancer (dated by TCRdb to about 2019). Background for the entire study: Samples were obtained from around 72 patients with early-stage, untreated non-small cell lung cancer from the lung TRACERx cohort. Follow-up PBMC samples were sequenced whenever the samples were available, and the median time to follow-up was approximately 2 years after resection. Beta-chain transcripts were consistently detected in greater numbers than alpha-chain transcripts, which likely reflected higher beta-chain transcript abundance. In the raw uncorrected reads, each unique combination of TCR and UMI appeared more than ten times on average. In non-small cell lung cancer, the study made a quantitative comparison of TCR alpha and beta repertoires among multiple tumor regions, matched nontumor lung and blood. TCR repertoire features were related to nonsynonymous mutation counts determined by whole-exome sequencing of tumor tissue. Both alpha and beta chains were TCR-sequenced in 200 to 250 tumor regions, around 65 matched nontumor lung samples and 45 to 60 PBMC samples obtained at surgery.

Libraries were built with 5' RACE. Sequencing relied on a NextSeq 500. The TCR library protocol attached a unique molecular identifier to each TCR cDNA molecule to allow correction of PCR and sequencing errors. In the authors' own workflow: Decombinator tools were used for TCR identification, UMI-based error correction and CDR3 extraction. TCRs above a frequency of 2 per 1,000, corresponding to the top 1% of the tumor frequency distribution, were defined as expanded. Rényi diversity was computed with the R vegan package after subsampling each repertoire 100 times to 5,000 TCRs. CDR3 similarity networks were built from amino acid triplet string-kernel similarity, connecting CDR3s with pairwise similarity above 0.82. TCRdb reprocessed the public reads (quality trimming at Q25 with fastp, clone calling with MiXCR) and kept in-frame beta chains. Each CDR3 protein gets just one entry, which takes the most common genes and DNA from the rows behind it. TCRdb, rather than the study authors, made the V and J calls. The sample data list about 120,000 distinct CDR3 sequences, and 12% of these were observed just once. The ten largest clones take up roughly 17% of the sample.

As encoded in the germline V gene, CDR1 is SGHTA while CDR2 is FQGNSA. The V and J ends are trimmed by 1 base and 0 bases, leaving 7 bases between them. From its cysteine to its phenylalanine, the CDR3 spans 14 amino acids. Just the 42-base CDR3 DNA is kept, in frame starting at base 1. What the research found in general, with its limitations: Only roughly 14 patients were included in comparisons of baseline and follow-up blood repertoires. Ubiquitous expanded tumor TCRs were found in blood more often at tumor resection than at routine follow-up. Confirming at a functional level the hypothesis that regional TCRs recognize regional mutations was considered to require additional single-cell paired TCR alpha and beta sequencing.

The label giving this sample's time point can be read as: blood at routine non-recurrence follow-up after resection. TCR sequencing used whole RNA extracted from tumor and nontumor lung tissue, or from cryopreserved PBMC samples, without cell sorting. Only patients with enough RNA available from two or more tumor regions were chosen for TCR sequencing. Only a few counts were recorded for this clonotype. Its antigen is currently not known. No per-base quality is available; no much larger clone lies one base away. The chain is encoded by TRBV7-2 joined to TRBJ2-7; too little of a D gene remains to name it. Sequenced material: PBMCs, taken at follow-up. The TCR was taken from a male donor with early-stage non-small cell lung cancer. In nucleotide form, the sequence is TGTGCCAGCAGCTTAGGGGTGCACTCCTACGAGCAGTACTTC. This is translated as CASSLGVHSYEQYF.